A selection of T cell receptor beta chains follows, all from one sample in a study of shared clonotypes between healthy human individuals. Assay used: immunoSEQ multiplex PCR; TCRdb lists only in-frame clones, some missing. The data show fewer than 850,000 clones, with about 97% seen just once and less than 0.25% held by the top ten. Material for sequencing was naive CD8+ T cells sorted from blood. The receptors stem from a man aged 25 to 45 in good health. Each CDR3 is given with its conserved first and last residue. A D gene is named only where the DNA matches it firmly. Size is stated for part of the rows, as once, few or many counts, or as a class when the clone is expanded.

CASSNSSPEQYF	TGTGCCAGCAGCAATTCCTCTCCGGAGCAGTACTTC	once	TRBV7-8	TRBJ2-7	-
CASSQSGTGIYEQYF	TGCGCCAGCAGCCAATCCGGGACAGGCATCTACGAGCAGTACTTC	-	TRBV5-1	TRBJ2-7	TRBD1
CASSLDSGASYEQYF	TGTGCCAGCAGCTTAGATAGCGGGGCCTCCTACGAGCAGTACTTC	-	TRBV7-8	TRBJ2-7	TRBD2
CASSHSRQGRNEQFF	TGCGCCAGCAGTCACTCACGCCAGGGACGCAATGAGCAGTTCTTC	-	TRBV10-1	TRBJ2-1	-
CASRATSGRDTQYF	TGTGCCAGCAGAGCGACTAGCGGGAGAGATACGCAGTATTTT	once	TRBV7-9	TRBJ2-3	TRBD2
CSAFGDRTYEQYF	TGCAGCGCTTTTGGGGACAGGACCTACGAGCAGTACTTC	-	TRBV29-1	TRBJ2-7	TRBD1
CASSPGQNHGQYF	TGTGCCAGCAGCCCGGGACAGAATCATGGGCAGTACTTC	-	TRBV7-9	TRBJ2-7	TRBD1
CASSRSSGELFF	TGTGCCAGCAGCCGAAGCTCTGGGGAGCTGTTTTTT	-	TRBV7-9	TRBJ2-2	-
CSAVNTEAFF	TGCAGCGCCGTGAACACTGAAGCTTTCTTT	-	TRBV29-1	TRBJ1-1	-
CASSLGGGLSYEQYF	TGTGCCAGCAGCTTAGGGGGGGGACTCTCCTACGAGCAGTACTTC	-	TRBV7-6	TRBJ2-7	TRBD2
CASSPTENTGELFF	TGTGCCAGCAGCCCTACAGAGAACACCGGGGAGCTGTTTTTT	-	TRBV28	TRBJ2-2	-
CASSTGGYEQYF	TGTGCCAGCAGTACAGGGGGCTACGAGCAGTACTTC	-	TRBV27	TRBJ2-7	TRBD1
CASSLGTSGEETQYF	TGTGCCAGCAGCTTAGGGACTAGCGGGGAAGAGACCCAGTACTTC	-	TRBV11-2	TRBJ2-5	TRBD2
CAISERDRGLYEQYF	TGTGCCATCAGTGAGAGGGACAGGGGGCTCTACGAGCAGTACTTC	once	TRBV10-3	TRBJ2-7	TRBD1
CASFGRVDEQFF	TGTGCCAGCTTCGGCAGGGTTGATGAGCAGTTCTTC	-	TRBV2	TRBJ2-1	-
CASSYQGSYEQYF	TGTGCCAGCAGTTATCAGGGTTCCTACGAGCAGTACTTC	-	TRBV6-5	TRBJ2-7	-
CASSRWTGAKGDEQFF	TGTGCCAGCAGCCGTTGGACAGGGGCAAAGGGGGATGAGCAGTTCTTC	-	TRBV9	TRBJ2-1	TRBD1
CASRQGSVNEQYF	TGTGCCAGCAGGCAGGGTTCGGTGAACGAGCAGTACTTC	-	TRBV27	TRBJ2-7	-
CASSRGSGFGKNIQYF	TGTGCCAGCAGCCGGGGGTCAGGGTTTGGCAAAAACATTCAGTACTTC	-	TRBV7-2	TRBJ2-4	-
CASSSEGLEAFF	TGTGCCAGCAGTTCGGAGGGACTTGAAGCTTTCTTT	-	TRBV27	TRBJ1-1	-
CASSGRYSGSADTQYF	TGCGCCAGCAGCGGCCGTTATAGCGGGAGTGCAGATACGCAGTATTTT	-	TRBV5-1	TRBJ2-3	TRBD2
CSVGSAQGEQFF	TGCAGCGTTGGTTCAGCACAGGGTGAGCAGTTCTTC	once	TRBV29-1	TRBJ2-1	-
CASSTGGTGDLRTSREQYF	TGTGCCAGTAGTACAGGAGGGACAGGGGATCTCCGGACTTCGAGGGAGCAGTACTTC	-	TRBV19	TRBJ2-5	TRBD1
CASSLEGLAGGLDTQYF	TGCGCCAGCAGCTTGGAGGGACTAGCGGGAGGGCTGGATACGCAGTATTTT	-	TRBV5-1	TRBJ2-3	TRBD2
CASSQGGTESYEQYF	TGCGCCAGCAGCCAAGGTGGGACGGAATCCTACGAGCAGTACTTC	-	TRBV4-1	TRBJ2-7	-
CASSQQGAYSGANVLTF	TGTGCCAGCAGTCAACAGGGGGCCTACTCTGGGGCCAACGTCCTGACTTTC	-	TRBV27	TRBJ2-6	TRBD1
CATGQGAGANVLTF	TGTGCCACTGGGCAGGGGGCTGGGGCCAACGTCCTGACTTTC	-	TRBV7-6	TRBJ2-6	TRBD1
CAWRGGGSYEQYF	TGTGCCTGGAGAGGCGGGGGTAGCTACGAGCAGTACTTC	-	TRBV30	TRBJ2-7	TRBD2
CASSPGLGETQYF	TGTGCCAGCAGCCCCGGACTGGGAGAGACCCAGTACTTC	-	TRBV11-3	TRBJ2-5	-
CAIKREGPDEQYF	TGTGCCATTAAGCGGGAGGGCCCTGACGAGCAGTACTTC	-	TRBV10-3	TRBJ2-7	TRBD2
CASSPPGRHYGYTF	TGTGCCAGCAGCCCCCCCGGACGGCACTATGGCTACACCTTC	-	TRBV28	TRBJ1-2	-
CASSEGYRGGDYEQYF	TGTGCCAGCAGTGAAGGATACAGGGGCGGAGACTACGAGCAGTACTTC	-	TRBV2	TRBJ2-7	TRBD1
CANRDRRGSYEQYF	TGTGCCAACCGGGACAGGAGGGGCTCCTACGAGCAGTACTTC	-	TRBV2	TRBJ2-7	TRBD1
CASSLALGGTDTQYF	TGTGCCAGCAGCTTGGCCTTGGGGGGGACGGATACGCAGTATTTT	-	TRBV5-6	TRBJ2-3	TRBD2
CASRLRTSGSLTDTQYF	TGTGCCAGCAGACTCAGGACTAGCGGGAGTCTGACAGATACGCAGTATTTT	-	TRBV28	TRBJ2-3	TRBD2
CASSRGPGSQPQHF	TGCGCCAGCAGCCGAGGGCCAGGGAGCCAGCCCCAGCATTTT	-	TRBV4-1	TRBJ1-5	-
CASSPLNLKTVNTEAFF	TGTGCCAGCTCACCACTAAACTTAAAGACAGTGAACACTGAAGCTTTCTTT	-	TRBV18	TRBJ1-1	-
CASSLDAGQSSGANVLTF	TGTGCCAGCAGCTTGGATGCCGGACAGTCGTCTGGGGCCAACGTCCTGACTTTC	once	TRBV5-4	TRBJ2-6	-
CASSLEGYGSGDASYEQYF	TGTGCCAGCAGCTTAGAAGGTTACGGGTCGGGAGACGCCTCCTACGAGCAGTACTTC	once	TRBV11-2	TRBJ2-7	-
CASSPQWTEQFF	TGTGCCAGCAGTCCCCAGTGGACGGAGCAGTTCTTC	-	TRBV5-6	TRBJ2-1	-
CASSLFLGLGNEQFF	TGTGCCAGCAGCTTATTCTTGGGGCTCGGGAATGAGCAGTTCTTC	-	TRBV7-2	TRBJ2-1	-
CSVAGTSFYEQYF	TGCAGCGTTGCGGGGACTAGCTTCTACGAGCAGTACTTC	-	TRBV29-1	TRBJ2-7	TRBD2
CASSEPRRLTEAFF	TGTGCCAGCAGTGAACCCAGGCGGCTTACTGAAGCTTTCTTT	few	TRBV6-1	TRBJ1-1	-
CASSRQGGRYEQYF	TGTGCCAGCAGCAGACAGGGGGGGCGCTACGAGCAGTACTTC	-	TRBV7-9	TRBJ2-7	TRBD1
CASSPDGRETQYF	TGTGCCAGCAGCCCCGATGGTCGAGAGACCCAGTACTTC	-	TRBV7-9	TRBJ2-5	-
CASRDGGYNEQFF	TGCGCCAGCAGGGATGGGGGATACAATGAGCAGTTCTTC	-	TRBV10-2	TRBJ2-1	-
CASSLGFYEQFF	TGTGCCAGCAGCTTAGGTTTCTATGAGCAGTTCTTC	-	TRBV7-9	TRBJ2-1	-
CASSLGTSGRTDTQYF	TGTGCCAGCAGTCTCGGGACTAGCGGTCGCACAGATACGCAGTATTTT	-	TRBV27	TRBJ2-3	TRBD2